This T cell receptor (beta chain) stems from a study of molecular identifiers for immune sequencing clone quantification. Study results and caveats: The share of molecules held by clones above 20 RNA copies was over 97% in effector cells and under 1% in naive cells. One cell's worth of spiked Jurkat TCR RNA was reportedly detectable among about a million naive cells.

TCR libraries were built in bulk with a published protocol and specific TCR primers. TCRdb re-called the PCR reads with MiXCR, one entry per CDR3 protein. The data contain roughly 320,000 distinct CDR3 sequences, around 21% of them singletons. Every naive CD8 library was made from between roughly 18,000 and 1,000,000 sorted cells with 10%, 30% or 50% RNA. Ten or more counts support this clonotype. Antigen specificity is unknown. Germline V gene data show CDR1 as SEHNR and CDR2 as FQNEAQ (reference sequence). CDR3 length equals 16 residues. Trimming removed 2 bases from V and 2 bases from J, with 12 bases in between.

This sequence joins TRBV7-9 and TRBJ1-4; D is undetermined. The source material was naive CD8+ T cells from blood, with Jurkat cell RNA spiked in. Sample subset: FACS-sorted CD8+CD4-CCR7+CD45RA+ naive T cells. The sequence was obtained from a human donor in good health. Some libraries in this study had Jurkat cell RNA spiked in. The CDR3 spells CASSLTASRTNEKLFF. In DNA form, the CDR3 reads TGTGCCAGCAGCTTAACCGCGTCAAGGACTAATGAAAAACTGTTTTTT.